A single T cell receptor (beta chain) is shown here with its context. Its target is unknown. A multiplex PCR was run with 60 Vbeta primers and 13 Jbeta primers. Method: immunoSEQ multiplex PCR; TCRdb's copy keeps in-frame clones and lacks some. In the table there are fewer than 85,000 clones, approximately 77% of which are singletons. The sample is drawn from a study of cytomegalovirus exposure and HLA in healthy donors. Germline V lookup: CDR1 SGHTA, CDR2 FQGNSA. J was trimmed by 1 base and V by 5 bases; bases with no gene match: 6. This CDR3 has 15 amino acids. Notes on the study in general: According to the study, 160 or so TCR beta chains were cytomegalovirus-associated. In presence/absence analyses, roughly uniform sequencing depth across donors was assumed.

This chain joins TRBV7-2 and TRBJ2-5; 8 nucleotides agree with TRBD2. The source is a woman aged 40 to 55 in good health and CMV-seropositive. The specimen was PBMCs. This CDR3 is CASSRGGITQETQYF. CDR3 sequence (DNA): TGTGCCAGCAGCCGCGGGGGGATAACCCAAGAGACCCAGTACTTC.